This is a list of T cell receptor beta chains from one sample in a study of T cell changes during pregnancy in multiple sclerosis. Profiling relied on immunoSEQ multiplex PCR, and the TCRdb table lists in-frame clones only, not all of them. The sample contains tens of thousands of clones, about nine tenths of which appear only once. Sequenced here: CD4+ T cells from peripheral blood mononuclear cells, sampled in the first trimester of pregnancy. All receptors come from a female donor with multiple sclerosis, enrolled in a pregnancy study. The CDR3 runs from the conserved cysteine through the conserved F or W. A D gene is named only where the DNA matches it firmly. Clone sizes are given selectively: once, few, many, or a class where the clone is expanded.

d_call	v_call	clone_size	j_call	cdr3_aa	cdr3_nt
-	TRBV5-1	-	TRBJ1-2	CASSRGSNYGYTF	TGCGCCAGCAGCCGGGGGTCTAACTATGGCTACACCTTC
-	TRBV6-6	-	TRBJ2-7	CASSFLAAEQYF	TGTGCCAGCAGTTTTTTAGCCGCGGAGCAGTACTTC
TRBD1	TRBV19	-	TRBJ2-5	CASTPGGTGETQYF	TGTGCCAGTACCCCTGGGGGGACAGGGGAGACCCAGTACTTC
-	TRBV30	-	TRBJ2-7	CAWSIKVEEDEQYF	TGTGCCTGGAGTATTAAGGTAGAGGAGGACGAGCAGTACTTC
TRBD1	TRBV28	-	TRBJ1-2	CASSPPGQVFGYTF	TGTGCCAGCAGTCCTCCGGGACAGGTTTTTGGCTACACCTTC
-	TRBV9	-	TRBJ2-7	CASSVGIGSHYEQYF	TGTGCCAGCAGCGTAGGAATCGGGAGTCACTACGAGCAGTACTTC
TRBD1	TRBV7-6	-	TRBJ1-4	CASSSRGDRENEKLFF	TGTGCCAGCAGCTCCAGAGGGGACAGGGAAAATGAAAAACTGTTTTTT
-	TRBV28	-	TRBJ1-4	CASSLGGRTNEKLFF	TGTGCCAGCAGTTTAGGAGGAAGAACTAATGAAAAACTGTTTTTT
-	TRBV4-2	once	TRBJ2-7	CASSQGGADSYEQYF	TGTGCCAGCAGCCAAGGAGGCGCAGACTCCTACGAGCAGTACTTC
-	TRBV6-6	-	TRBJ1-2	CASRSGTTSPNYGYTF	TGTGCCAGCAGGTCCGGGACAACCTCACCTAACTATGGCTACACCTTC
-	TRBV20-1	-	TRBJ2-7	CSASGGYEQYF	TGCAGTGCTAGTGGGGGGTACGAGCAGTACTTC
-	TRBV5-6	-	TRBJ2-1	CASSAPTNSYNEQFF	TGTGCCAGCAGCGCCCCGACAAACTCCTACAATGAGCAGTTCTTC
TRBD1	TRBV30	-	TRBJ1-5	CAWSPWGQINQPQHF	TGTGCCTGGAGTCCTTGGGGACAGATCAATCAGCCCCAGCATTTT
-	TRBV5-6	-	TRBJ1-2	CASSPAAGLNYGYTF	TGTGCCAGCAGCCCGGCCGCAGGGCTTAACTATGGCTACACCTTC
TRBD2	TRBV7-9	-	TRBJ2-1	CASSLILAPTYNEQFF	TGTGCCAGCAGCTTGATACTAGCGCCAACCTACAATGAGCAGTTCTTC
TRBD2	TRBV5-6	-	TRBJ2-7	CASSLVVAGGPIQQYF	TGTGCCAGCAGCTTGGTGGTAGCGGGAGGGCCGATCCAGCAGTACTTC
-	TRBV4-1	-	TRBJ1-3	CASSQEGRTGNTIYF	TGCGCCAGCAGCCAAGAAGGCAGGACTGGAAACACCATATATTTT
TRBD2	TRBV30	-	TRBJ2-1	CAWATGLAGLFGDEQFF	TGTGCCTGGGCGACCGGACTAGCGGGATTGTTTGGCGATGAGCAGTTCTTC
-	TRBV28	-	TRBJ2-2	CASNTGANTGELFF	TGTGCCAGCAACACGGGAGCGAACACCGGGGAGCTGTTTTTT
TRBD1	TRBV5-1	-	TRBJ2-7	CASSSPGTVNEQYF	TGCGCCAGCAGCTCCCCCGGGACAGTGAACGAGCAGTACTTC
-	TRBV28	-	TRBJ2-7	CASSLKGRGHEQYF	TGTGCCAGCAGTTTAAAGGGTCGCGGGCACGAGCAGTACTTC
TRBD1	TRBV5-4	-	TRBJ1-2	CASSRTGDSYGYTF	TGTGCCAGCAGCCGGACAGGGGACTCCTATGGCTACACCTTC
-	TRBV4-3	-	TRBJ1-2	CASSQTTQANYGYTF	TGCGCCAGCAGCCAAACAACACAGGCAAACTATGGCTACACCTTC
TRBD1	TRBV11-2	-	TRBJ2-5	CASSSGDRVIQETQYF	TGTGCCAGCAGCTCCGGGGACAGGGTAATCCAAGAGACCCAGTACTTC
-	TRBV30	-	TRBJ1-3	CAWRLKAGRSGNTIYF	TGTGCCTGGAGGCTGAAGGCGGGACGTTCGGGAAACACCATATATTTT
TRBD1	TRBV5-6	-	TRBJ1-4	CASSDPPGQGDEKLFF	TGTGCCAGCAGCGACCCCCCGGGACAGGGGGATGAAAAACTGTTTTTT
TRBD2	TRBV30	-	TRBJ2-4	CAWSRGGSGKNIQYF	TGTGCCTGGAGTCGGGGGGGGAGCGGCAAAAACATTCAGTACTTC
TRBD2	TRBV5-1	-	TRBJ2-1	CASSSRGGRAPWNEQFF	TGCGCCAGCAGCTCTCGGGGCGGGAGGGCCCCTTGGAATGAGCAGTTCTTC
TRBD2	TRBV27	-	TRBJ2-2	CASSLGGLAGVWGTGELFF	TGTGCCAGCAGTCTTGGGGGGCTAGCGGGAGTGTGGGGGACCGGGGAGCTGTTTTTT
TRBD2	TRBV5-1	-	TRBJ2-1	CASSLEGLAPYNEQFF	TGCGCCAGCAGCTTGGAGGGACTAGCGCCTTACAATGAGCAGTTCTTC
TRBD2	TRBV5-5	-	TRBJ2-1	CASSLQWSSGSPQFF	TGTGCCAGCAGCTTGCAGTGGAGTAGCGGGAGCCCGCAGTTCTTC
-	TRBV14	-	TRBJ2-5	CARTGEETQYF	TGTGCCAGAACAGGTGAAGAGACCCAGTACTTC
-	TRBV18	-	TRBJ2-5	CASSPLPGKETQYF	TGTGCCAGCTCACCACTTCCGGGGAAAGAGACCCAGTACTTC
TRBD2	TRBV19	-	TRBJ2-1	CASSIDILAGEQFF	TGTGCCAGTAGTATAGATATCCTAGCGGGCGAGCAGTTCTTC
TRBD2	TRBV6-1	once	TRBJ2-1	CASSDPSGRANEQFF	TGTGCCAGCAGTGACCCTAGCGGGAGGGCCAATGAGCAGTTCTTC
TRBD1	TRBV9	-	TRBJ2-7	CASSVAGDRENEQYF	TGTGCCAGCAGCGTAGCTGGGGACAGGGAGAACGAGCAGTACTTC
-	TRBV6-1	-	TRBJ2-7	CASSESLSRVSYEQYF	TGTGCCAGCAGTGAAAGCTTAAGCAGGGTATCCTACGAGCAGTACTTC
TRBD1	TRBV28	-	TRBJ2-1	CASSYSDRDAYNEQFF	TGTGCCAGCAGTTACTCGGACAGGGACGCCTACAATGAGCAGTTCTTC
-	TRBV5-5	once	TRBJ2-5	CASSPGGTQETQYF	TGTGCCAGCAGCCCCGGAGGGACGCAAGAGACCCAGTACTTC
TRBD1	TRBV7-2	-	TRBJ2-3	CASSSRGLGRIPSPDTQYF	TGTGCCAGCAGCTCCAGGGGGCTTGGGCGGATTCCTAGCCCAGATACGCAGTATTTT
TRBD2	TRBV9	-	TRBJ2-1	CASSVDPPAGRINEQFF	TGTGCCAGCAGCGTAGACCCCCCAGCGGGAAGAATAAATGAGCAGTTCTTC
-	TRBV28	once	TRBJ2-2	CASSLQGTGELFF	TGTGCCAGCAGTTTACAGGGCACCGGGGAGCTGTTTTTT
TRBD1	TRBV25-1	-	TRBJ1-1	CASSEVAGQGAKAFF	TGTGCCAGCAGTGAGGTGGCGGGACAGGGGGCGAAAGCTTTCTTT
TRBD1	TRBV19	-	TRBJ2-7	CASSIDDRVGEQYF	TGTGCCAGTAGTATAGACGACAGGGTCGGCGAGCAGTACTTC
-	TRBV2	-	TRBJ2-5	CASSEGHNQETQYF	TGTGCCAGCAGTGAGGGACACAACCAAGAGACCCAGTACTTC
TRBD1	TRBV6-1	once	TRBJ2-4	CASRGQALAKNIQYF	TGTGCCAGCAGGGGACAGGCACTAGCCAAAAACATTCAGTACTTC
-	TRBV29-1	once	TRBJ1-1	CSVGAAFF	TGCAGCGTTGGGGCAGCTTTCTTT
-	TRBV30	-	TRBJ2-3	CAWSVRGYTDTQYF	TGTGCCTGGAGTGTAAGGGGATACACAGATACGCAGTATTTT
-	TRBV11-1	-	TRBJ2-1	CASSLGQGGYNEQFF	TGTGCCAGCAGCTTAGGACAGGGAGGCTACAATGAGCAGTTCTTC
-	TRBV27	-	TRBJ2-3	CASSLGAAQPYTDTQYF	TGTGCCAGCAGTTTAGGGGCCGCTCAACCTTACACAGATACGCAGTATTTT